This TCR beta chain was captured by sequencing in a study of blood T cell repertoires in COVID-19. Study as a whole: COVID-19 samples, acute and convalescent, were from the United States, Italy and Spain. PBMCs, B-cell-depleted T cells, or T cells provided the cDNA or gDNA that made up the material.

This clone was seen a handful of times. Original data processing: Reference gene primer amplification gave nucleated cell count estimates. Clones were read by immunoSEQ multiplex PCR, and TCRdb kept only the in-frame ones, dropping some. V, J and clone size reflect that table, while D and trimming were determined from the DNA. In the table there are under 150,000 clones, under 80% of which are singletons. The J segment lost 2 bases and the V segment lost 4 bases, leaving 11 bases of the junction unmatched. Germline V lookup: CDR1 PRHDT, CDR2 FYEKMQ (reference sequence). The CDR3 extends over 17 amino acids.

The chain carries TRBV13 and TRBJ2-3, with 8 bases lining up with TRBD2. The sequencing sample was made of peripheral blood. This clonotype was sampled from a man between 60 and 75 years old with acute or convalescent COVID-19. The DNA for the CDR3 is TGTGCCAGCAGCTCTCGGACGGGAGGGCCTTACACAGATACGCAGTATTTT. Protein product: CASSSRTGGPYTDTQYF. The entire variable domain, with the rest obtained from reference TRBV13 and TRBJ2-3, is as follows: AAGVIQSPRHLIKEKRETATLKCYPIPRHDTVYWYQQGPGQDPQFLISFYEKMQSDKGSIPDRFSAQQFSDYHSELNMSSLELGDSALYFCASSSRTGGPYTDTQYFGPGTRLTVL.